A single sample is the source of the 5 T cell receptor beta chains below, sequenced in a study of shared clonotypes between healthy human individuals. The protocol was immunoSEQ multiplex PCR, while the TCRdb copy is restricted to in-frame clones and leaves out a portion. The sample lists about 380,000 clones, around 96% occurring once. Sequencing was done on a sample of memory CD8+ T cells sorted from blood. As for subset: CD45RO+ cells pooled with CCR7-negative TemRA cells. These receptors were taken from a man aged 25-40 years in good health.

V is TRBV20-1 and J is TRBJ2-5; 7 positions match TRBD2. Germline-derived CDR1 and CDR2 are DFQATT and SNEGSKA (reference sequence). This CDR3 is built from 11 residues. The CDR3 nucleotides read TGCAGCACGGGAGGAAAAGAGACCCAGTACTTC. It codes for CSTGGKETQYF.

This chain uses TRBV7-8 with TRBJ2-1; D not resolved. The CDR3 runs to 15 residues. The germline V gene encodes CDR1 SGHVS and CDR2 FQNEAQ. V lost 4 bases and J 0 bases, leaving 10 bases between the germline ends. This CDR3 reads CASSSATSSYNEQFF. CDR3 DNA: TGTGCCAGCAGCTCCGCCACCAGCTCCTACAATGAGCAGTTCTTC.

The genes are TRBV28 and TRBJ1-3; the D is unclear. Trimming shortened V by 3 bases and J by 8 bases, and 11 bases separated the two germline ends. CDR1 and CDR2 (germline): MDHEN, SYDVKM. This CDR3 comprises 13 residues. The CDR3 nucleotides are TGTGCCAGCAGTTTTCAGAACGGAGACACCATATATTTT. Protein sequence: CASSFQNGDTIYF. Based on the CDR3 plus reference TRBV28 and TRBJ1-3, the full variable domain is DVKVTQSSRYLVKRTGEKVFLECVQDMDHENMFWYRQDPGLGLRLIYFSYDVKMKEKGDIPEGYSVSREKKERFSLILESASTNQTSMYLCASSFQNGDTIYFGEGSWLTVV.

V and J are TRBV7-9 and TRBJ1-2; D perhaps matches TRBD1 (5 bases). V was trimmed by 5 bases and J by 7 bases, leaving 5 bases between them. The CDR3 spans 10 residues. Germline loops: CDR1 SEHNR, CDR2 FQNEAQ (reference sequence). The CDR3 DNA sequence: TGTGCCAGCAGCGGGGGTGGCTACACCTTC. Protein: CASSGGGYTF.

The gene calls are TRBV19 and TRBJ2-1, with D uncertain. This CDR3 region has 13 residues. Trimming removed 3 bases at V and 3 bases at J, with 6 bases between. Germline V gene lookup returns CDR1 LNHDA and CDR2 SQIVND (reference sequence). The CDR3 loop reads CASSILGYNEQFF. In nucleotides, the CDR3 is TGTGCCAGTAGTATCTTGGGCTACAATGAGCAGTTCTTC.